A selection of T cell receptor beta chains follows, all from one sample in a study of shared clonotypes between healthy human individuals. TCRdb's copy holds only in-frame clones and misses some; the assay was immunoSEQ multiplex PCR. The sample has about 2.4 million clones; 93% are singletons. The sample comprised naive CD4+ T cells from PBMCs. These receptors all come from a man between 18 and 29 years old in good health. Some clones in this sample may be carry-over from other donors' samples. Both conserved end residues are part of each CDR3. The order of the fields is CDR3 DNA, CDR3 protein, V gene, J gene, D gene, clone size. D genes are given only for firm matches. Not all rows give a size; the values are once, few, many and, for expanded clones, a class.

CDR3nt: TGTGCCAGCAGCTTAGCGGGGGGGGAGACCCAGTACTTC; CDR3aa: CASSLAGGETQYF; v_gene: TRBV7-9; j_gene: TRBJ2-5; d_gene: TRBD2; abundance: -
CDR3nt: TGTGCCTGGTGGCCTGATAACACTGAAGCTTTCTTT; CDR3aa: CAWWPDNTEAFF; v_gene: TRBV30; j_gene: TRBJ1-1; d_gene: -; abundance: -
CDR3nt: TGTGCCAGCAGCTTAGACGGGACTAGGAGCGGAACCGGGGAGCTGTTTTTT; CDR3aa: CASSLDGTRSGTGELFF; v_gene: TRBV7-6; j_gene: TRBJ2-2; d_gene: TRBD2; abundance: -
CDR3nt: TGTGCCAGCAGTTCGCTGGGCGATACAAAATACAATGAGCAGTTCTTC; CDR3aa: CASSSLGDTKYNEQFF; v_gene: TRBV6-6; j_gene: TRBJ2-1; d_gene: -; abundance: -
CDR3nt: TGTGCCAGCTCAGCCGGGACTCTCTACGAGCAGTACTTC; CDR3aa: CASSAGTLYEQYF; v_gene: TRBV18; j_gene: TRBJ2-7; d_gene: -; abundance: -
CDR3nt: TGCGCCAGCAGCTTGTTCCCGGGAACCGCCCTGGGGACCCAGTACTTC; CDR3aa: CASSLFPGTALGTQYF; v_gene: TRBV5-1; j_gene: TRBJ2-5; d_gene: -; abundance: -
CDR3nt: TGTGCCAGTACCAGGACAGGGCCTTCCCTTGGGAACACTGAAGCTTTCTTT; CDR3aa: CASTRTGPSLGNTEAFF; v_gene: TRBV19; j_gene: TRBJ1-1; d_gene: TRBD1; abundance: -
CDR3nt: TGTGCCAGTAGTACGGACTTATCTGGGGAGACCCAGTACTTC; CDR3aa: CASSTDLSGETQYF; v_gene: TRBV19; j_gene: TRBJ2-5; d_gene: -; abundance: -
CDR3nt: TGTGCCAGCAGTAACCAGGGATCTGGGGCCAACGTCCTGACTTTC; CDR3aa: CASSNQGSGANVLTF; v_gene: TRBV6-4; j_gene: TRBJ2-6; d_gene: -; abundance: -
CDR3nt: TGTGCCAGCAGTTACCAGCGGGGGGCAAACATTCAGTACTTC; CDR3aa: CASSYQRGANIQYF; v_gene: TRBV28; j_gene: TRBJ2-4; d_gene: TRBD2; abundance: -
CDR3nt: TGTGCCAGCAGGGACAGGGGCGGTGACTATGGCTACACCTTC; CDR3aa: CASRDRGGDYGYTF; v_gene: TRBV28; j_gene: TRBJ1-2; d_gene: TRBD1; abundance: -
CDR3nt: TGTGCCAGCAGTGACCCCCAGATGGGACAGGGTGTAGCCCTCAATCAGCCCCAGCATTTT; CDR3aa: CASSDPQMGQGVALNQPQHF; v_gene: TRBV28; j_gene: TRBJ1-5; d_gene: TRBD1; abundance: -
CDR3nt: TGTGCCAGCAGCCCAGAACCCCAAAACGGAGGCTACACCTTC; CDR3aa: CASSPEPQNGGYTF; v_gene: TRBV2; j_gene: TRBJ1-2; d_gene: -; abundance: -
CDR3nt: TGTGCCAGCAGCTTAGCGCGTAGCGGGAGGGCATACGAGCAGTACTTC; CDR3aa: CASSLARSGRAYEQYF; v_gene: TRBV7-2; j_gene: TRBJ2-7; d_gene: TRBD2; abundance: -
CDR3nt: TGTGCCAGTACACCTAGGGGGAGGTTCACTGAAGCTTTCTTT; CDR3aa: CASTPRGRFTEAFF; v_gene: TRBV19; j_gene: TRBJ1-1; d_gene: -; abundance: -
CDR3nt: TGTGCCAGCAGCTTAGCGGGAGGGCCAGTGGAGCAGTTCTTC; CDR3aa: CASSLAGGPVEQFF; v_gene: TRBV7-9; j_gene: TRBJ2-1; d_gene: TRBD2; abundance: -
CDR3nt: TGTGCCAGCTCACCATCGAAAGGACTTAATGAAAAACTGTTTTTT; CDR3aa: CASSPSKGLNEKLFF; v_gene: TRBV18; j_gene: TRBJ1-4; d_gene: -; abundance: -
CDR3nt: TGTGCCAGCTCCCCCGGGACTAGCGGGGGGAATGGAGAGACCCAGTACTTC; CDR3aa: CASSPGTSGGNGETQYF; v_gene: TRBV5-4; j_gene: TRBJ2-5; d_gene: TRBD2; abundance: -
CDR3nt: TGTGCCAGCAGCTTAAATTTACCAGGGTCCTACGAGCAGTACTTC; CDR3aa: CASSLNLPGSYEQYF; v_gene: TRBV7-3; j_gene: TRBJ2-7; d_gene: -; abundance: -
CDR3nt: TGCGCCAGCAGCTTGGGGACTAGCGGGAGGCAGTACTTC; CDR3aa: CASSLGTSGRQYF; v_gene: TRBV5-1; j_gene: TRBJ2-7; d_gene: TRBD2; abundance: -
CDR3nt: TGTGCCAGCAGTTTATGGGGTCTTACAGATACGCAGTATTTT; CDR3aa: CASSLWGLTDTQYF; v_gene: TRBV27; j_gene: TRBJ2-3; d_gene: -; abundance: -
CDR3nt: TGTGCCAGCAGCTCTACCCAGACCAGTAGGGGGCTAGGTGAGCAGTTCTTC; CDR3aa: CASSSTQTSRGLGEQFF; v_gene: TRBV11-2; j_gene: TRBJ2-1; d_gene: TRBD1; abundance: -
CDR3nt: TGTGCCAGCAGTTACGGGGTAGCGAACACTGAAGCTTTCTTT; CDR3aa: CASSYGVANTEAFF; v_gene: TRBV6-5; j_gene: TRBJ1-1; d_gene: -; abundance: few
CDR3nt: TGTGCCAGTAGCACGTCGAGAGGGGCCAACGTCCTGACTTTC; CDR3aa: CASSTSRGANVLTF; v_gene: TRBV2; j_gene: TRBJ2-6; d_gene: -; abundance: once
CDR3nt: TGTGCCAGCAGTGGGCAGTCTGGGGCCAACGTCCTGACTTTC; CDR3aa: CASSGQSGANVLTF; v_gene: TRBV2; j_gene: TRBJ2-6; d_gene: -; abundance: -
CDR3nt: TGTGCCAGCAGGGGGACAGGGGGACCTGGAAACACCATATATTTT; CDR3aa: CASRGTGGPGNTIYF; v_gene: TRBV6-6; j_gene: TRBJ1-3; d_gene: TRBD1; abundance: -
CDR3nt: TGTGCCAGCAGGGGAGGGGACTATAGCAATCAGCCCCAGCATTTT; CDR3aa: CASRGGDYSNQPQHF; v_gene: TRBV2; j_gene: TRBJ1-5; d_gene: -; abundance: -
CDR3nt: TGTGCCAGCAGCCCAAGGACTGCTGACAATGAGCAGTTCTTC; CDR3aa: CASSPRTADNEQFF; v_gene: TRBV5-4; j_gene: TRBJ2-1; d_gene: -; abundance: -
CDR3nt: TGTGCCAGCAGCTTGGGTGCGCTCAGAGGGGCCAACGTCCTGACTTTC; CDR3aa: CASSLGALRGANVLTF; v_gene: TRBV11-2; j_gene: TRBJ2-6; d_gene: -; abundance: -
CDR3nt: TGTGCCAGCTCACCCTCAGATATACTGAGCACAGATACGCAGTATTTT; CDR3aa: CASSPSDILSTDTQYF; v_gene: TRBV18; j_gene: TRBJ2-3; d_gene: -; abundance: -
CDR3nt: TGTGCCAGCAGCGTAGCGGGATCAAAAGCCAAGGAGTTCTTC; CDR3aa: CASSVAGSKAKEFF; v_gene: TRBV28; j_gene: TRBJ2-1; d_gene: TRBD2; abundance: -
CDR3nt: TGTGCCAGCAGCTTAGGACGGCCGAACACCGGGGAGCTGTTTTTT; CDR3aa: CASSLGRPNTGELFF; v_gene: TRBV5-4; j_gene: TRBJ2-2; d_gene: -; abundance: -
CDR3nt: TGTGCCAGCAGCCAAGATACGGTAGCGGGAGCCTGGAATGAGCAGTTCTTC; CDR3aa: CASSQDTVAGAWNEQFF; v_gene: TRBV4-2; j_gene: TRBJ2-1; d_gene: TRBD2; abundance: -
CDR3nt: TGTGCCAGCAGTACAATGACAGGGAGAAACTATGGCTACACCTTC; CDR3aa: CASSTMTGRNYGYTF; v_gene: TRBV28; j_gene: TRBJ1-2; d_gene: TRBD1; abundance: -
CDR3nt: TGTGCCAGCTCGCACTCCCTCCCCCAAGTGAACACTGAAGCTTTCTTT; CDR3aa: CASSHSLPQVNTEAFF; v_gene: TRBV18; j_gene: TRBJ1-1; d_gene: -; abundance: -
CDR3nt: TGTGCCAGCAGTGAACGGGGATGGGGGGAGACCCAGTACTTC; CDR3aa: CASSERGWGETQYF; v_gene: TRBV6-5; j_gene: TRBJ2-5; d_gene: -; abundance: -
CDR3nt: TGCGCCAGCAGCCCGACTCTAGCGCCCTTAAAAGAGACCCAGTACTTC; CDR3aa: CASSPTLAPLKETQYF; v_gene: TRBV5-1; j_gene: TRBJ2-5; d_gene: -; abundance: -
CDR3nt: TGTGCCAGCAGCCGTGGAGGGGTCACAGATACGCAGTATTTT; CDR3aa: CASSRGGVTDTQYF; v_gene: TRBV11-2; j_gene: TRBJ2-3; d_gene: -; abundance: -
CDR3nt: TGTGCCAGCAGCACACAGGGGAATACCCGCGAGCAGTACTTC; CDR3aa: CASSTQGNTREQYF; v_gene: TRBV7-2; j_gene: TRBJ2-7; d_gene: TRBD1; abundance: -
CDR3nt: TGTGCCAGCAGCTTGTCGACAGCTCAAGAGACCCAGTACTTC; CDR3aa: CASSLSTAQETQYF; v_gene: TRBV5-4; j_gene: TRBJ2-5; d_gene: -; abundance: -
CDR3nt: TGTGCCAGCAGTGGGACTAGCGGTACAGATACGCAGTATTTT; CDR3aa: CASSGTSGTDTQYF; v_gene: TRBV2; j_gene: TRBJ2-3; d_gene: TRBD2; abundance: once
CDR3nt: TGTGCCTGGAAAGGACTAGCGGGAGGGCCCCCCTACGAGCAGTACTTC; CDR3aa: CAWKGLAGGPPYEQYF; v_gene: TRBV30; j_gene: TRBJ2-7; d_gene: TRBD2; abundance: -
CDR3nt: TGTGCCAGCAGACAGGGTGGGGGGTTAGCTTTCTTT; CDR3aa: CASRQGGGLAFF; v_gene: TRBV28; j_gene: TRBJ1-1; d_gene: -; abundance: -
CDR3nt: TGTGCCAGCAGCCTAGAGACAGGCGGCTACACCTTC; CDR3aa: CASSLETGGYTF; v_gene: TRBV7-9; j_gene: TRBJ1-2; d_gene: -; abundance: once
CDR3nt: TGCGCCAGCAGCTTGGAGGGTAGGGATGAAAAACTGTTTTTT; CDR3aa: CASSLEGRDEKLFF; v_gene: TRBV5-1; j_gene: TRBJ1-4; d_gene: -; abundance: few
CDR3nt: TGTGCCAGCAGTGTTAGCGGGAGGGCCCGCGATGAGCAGTTCTTC; CDR3aa: CASSVSGRARDEQFF; v_gene: TRBV28; j_gene: TRBJ2-1; d_gene: TRBD2; abundance: -
CDR3nt: TGTGCCAGCAGCCTCTCGGGTAGGGGTACGACCCAGTACTTC; CDR3aa: CASSLSGRGTTQYF; v_gene: TRBV7-2; j_gene: TRBJ2-5; d_gene: -; abundance: -
CDR3nt: TGTGCCATCAGTGGGGGGACAGTCAGGAGCTCCTACGAGCAGTACTTC; CDR3aa: CAISGGTVRSSYEQYF; v_gene: TRBV10-3; j_gene: TRBJ2-7; d_gene: TRBD1; abundance: -
CDR3nt: TGTGCCAGCTCGCCAAGCGGGAGGGAGACCGGGGAGCTGTTTTTT; CDR3aa: CASSPSGRETGELFF; v_gene: TRBV18; j_gene: TRBJ2-2; d_gene: TRBD2; abundance: -
CDR3nt: TGTGCCAGCAAACGTGGACCTAACTCCAATCAGCCCCAGCATTTT; CDR3aa: CASKRGPNSNQPQHF; v_gene: TRBV27; j_gene: TRBJ1-5; d_gene: -; abundance: -
CDR3nt: TGTGCCAGCAGCCCGGGACAGATCTCCTACAATGAGCAGTTCTTC; CDR3aa: CASSPGQISYNEQFF; v_gene: TRBV7-2; j_gene: TRBJ2-1; d_gene: TRBD1; abundance: -
CDR3nt: TGTGCCAGCAGCCCCAATGGTGCGGGAGTGAGATACGAGCAGTACTTC; CDR3aa: CASSPNGAGVRYEQYF; v_gene: TRBV11-2; j_gene: TRBJ2-7; d_gene: TRBD2; abundance: -
CDR3nt: TGCGCCAGCAGCAGAGCCGGGACAGGGTTTTCAGGAGAGCAGTACTTC; CDR3aa: CASSRAGTGFSGEQYF; v_gene: TRBV5-1; j_gene: TRBJ2-7; d_gene: TRBD1; abundance: -
CDR3nt: TGCGCCAGCAGCTTGGCTAGCGGGAGCAATGAGCAGTTCTTC; CDR3aa: CASSLASGSNEQFF; v_gene: TRBV5-1; j_gene: TRBJ2-1; d_gene: TRBD2; abundance: -
CDR3nt: TGTGCCAGCAGCGTAGGCCCCACAGATACGCAGTATTTT; CDR3aa: CASSVGPTDTQYF; v_gene: TRBV9; j_gene: TRBJ2-3; d_gene: -; abundance: -
CDR3nt: TGTGCCAGCAGCATTGCCGGGAACACTGAAGCTTTCTTT; CDR3aa: CASSIAGNTEAFF; v_gene: TRBV4-2; j_gene: TRBJ1-1; d_gene: -; abundance: once
CDR3nt: TGTGCCAGCAGCCAAGATTGGCCCTTAGTCAATGAGCAGTTCTTC; CDR3aa: CASSQDWPLVNEQFF; v_gene: TRBV14; j_gene: TRBJ2-1; d_gene: -; abundance: -
CDR3nt: TGTGCCAGCAGTGGCTCCAGTCGGGAGACCCAGTACTTC; CDR3aa: CASSGSSRETQYF; v_gene: TRBV6-1; j_gene: TRBJ2-5; d_gene: -; abundance: -
CDR3nt: TGTGCCAGCAGCCTCGGGTCTACCGACAATGAGCAGTTCTTC; CDR3aa: CASSLGSTDNEQFF; v_gene: TRBV14; j_gene: TRBJ2-1; d_gene: -; abundance: -